This T cell receptor beta chain was obtained from a study of response to subunit inactivated influenza vaccine. The CDR3 has 15 residues. Looked up from germline, CDR1 is ENHRY and CDR2 is SYGVKD. TCRdb re-called the RT-PCR reads with MiXCR, one entry per CDR3 protein. There are about 540,000 distinct CDR3 sequences in the sample; around a quarter occur only once, and roughly 2.8% lies in the top ten. This clonotype was found a few times. One junction end disagrees with the germline gene, perhaps due to a read error. These data also formed part of another study, on T cells expressing NK-cell markers. That study adds: With UMIs, 5'RACE template switching was used to make TCR beta cDNA. It was sorted CD3+CD56-NKG2C+, CD3+CD56+NKG2C- and CD3+CD56+NKG2C+ T cells that provided the TCR beta repertoires. Among eight sequenced donors, seven carried HCMV seropositivity while one was seronegative. In a few donors, dominant clonotypes made up about 28.3-65% of CD3+CD56-NKG2C+ cells.

The sequenced sample was CD4+ T cells sorted from PBMCs, obtained 12 days after vaccination. The chain joins TRBV10-3 to TRBJ2-6; no reliable D call. The sequence was obtained from a man aged 45-65 years who received an inactivated influenza vaccine. In DNA, the CDR3 is TGTGCCATCAGTCAGTCTGGCTCTGGGGCCAACGTCCTGACTTTC. It translates to CAISQSGSGANVLTF.